The 20 T cell receptor beta chains below come from one sample, sequenced in a study of T-cell memory formation after mild COVID-19. TCRdb redid the calling of the 5' RACE reads with MiXCR, one entry per CDR3 protein. The table has about 360,000 distinct CDR3 sequences, approximately 15% seen once. The sequenced sample was PBMCs or a T cell subset sorted from them (not recorded which). The receptors originated from a man younger than 30 who had mild COVID-19 (a few samples of this study predate the infection). Cell type and time point are not known.

The chain couples TRBV29-1 to TRBJ1-1, with D uncertain. The germline V and J ends were trimmed by 4 bases and 0 bases, with 9 bases remaining between them. From germline, CDR1 is SQVTM and CDR2 ANQGSEA. This CDR3 contains 13 residues. In nucleotides, the CDR3 is TGCAGCGTTGTCCGGGCGTTGAACACTGAAGCTTTCTTT. It translates to CSVVRALNTEAFF.

The gene calls are TRBV6-6 and TRBJ1-1; D gene ambiguous. Germline V gene lookup returns CDR1 MNHNY and CDR2 SVGAGI (reference sequence). V was trimmed by 6 bases and J by 0 bases, leaving 11 bases between them. The CDR3 spans 14 residues. CDR3 sequence reads: CASRGSELNTEAFF. CDR3 bases: TGTGCCAGCAGGGGCAGCGAACTGAACACTGAAGCTTTCTTT.

This clonotype was recorded many times. The CDR3 reads CASSYWITDRETYGYTF. In DNA form, the CDR3 reads TGTGCCAGCAGTTACTGGATTACGGACAGAGAGACCTATGGCTACACCTTC. This sequence joins TRBV6-5 and TRBJ1-2; maybe TRBD1 (6 bases). The length of the CDR3 is 17 residues. Trimming pared 1 base from V and 4 bases from J, leaving 19 bases between. Germline assignment: CDR1 MNHEY and CDR2 SVGAGI.

This clonotype was counted between two and nine times. V gene TRBV18 combines with J gene TRBJ2-1; no definite D call. CDR3 length equals 14 residues. Trimming took 3 bases from V and 1 from J, leaving 7 bases between them. The germline V gene has CDR1 KGHSH and CDR2 LQKENI. This chain's CDR3 is CASSPAQSYNEQFF. Here the CDR3 DNA reads TGTGCCAGCTCACCGGCTCAGTCCTACAATGAGCAGTTCTTC.

The chain carries TRBV7-2 and TRBJ2-7, with 8 bases that match TRBD1. J gave up 1 base and V 4 bases, and 9 bases lay outside the gene matches. Germline-derived CDR1 and CDR2 are SGHTA and FQGNSA. The CDR3 has 16 residues. The CDR3 nucleotides are TGTGCCAGCAGCTCCCCGGACAGGGAATTTTCCTACGAGCAGTACTTC. It is translated as CASSSPDREFSYEQYF.

This sequence joins TRBV12-3 or TRBV12-4 and TRBJ1-5; D not resolved. The germline V and J ends were trimmed by 3 bases and 0 bases, with 6 bases remaining between them. This CDR3 contains 14 residues. The CDR3 reads CASSFWGSNQPQHF. The CDR3 DNA reads as TGTGCCAGCAGTTTTTGGGGTAGCAATCAGCCCCAGCATTTT.

V is TRBV5-1 and J is TRBJ2-3; no clear D. CDR1 is SGHRS and CDR2 is YFSETQ in the germline V gene. The CDR3 has 14 residues. Between the trimmed V and J ends, which lost 0 bases and 3 bases, there was a span of 8 bases. This CDR3 is CASSLGRNTDTQYF. In nucleotides, the CDR3 is TGCGCCAGCAGCTTGGGACGGAATACAGATACGCAGTATTTT. Based on the CDR3 plus reference TRBV5-1 and TRBJ2-3, the full variable domain is KAGVTQTPRYLIKTRGQQVTLSCSPISGHRSVSWYQQTPGQGLQFLFEYFSETQRNKGNFPGRFSGRQFSNSRSEMNVSTLELGDSALYLCASSLGRNTDTQYFGPGTRLTVL.

The CDR3 is CASSAMPGLNEQFF. CDR3 DNA: TGTGCCAGCAGCGCCATGCCGGGACTCAATGAGCAGTTCTTC. V gene TRBV7-2 combines with J gene TRBJ2-1; weak D call: TRBD2 (6 bases). This CDR3 is built from 14 residues. Germline V gene lookup returns CDR1 SGHTA and CDR2 FQGNSA. Trimming pared 5 bases from V and 6 bases from J, leaving 14 bases between.

The CDR3: CSASLIRGLNYGYTF. In DNA form, the CDR3 reads TGCAGTGCTAGTTTAATCAGGGGATTAAACTATGGCTACACCTTC. The V and J genes are TRBV20-1 and TRBJ1-2; a possible D gene is TRBD1 (6 bases). Germline assignment: CDR1 DFQATT and CDR2 SNEGSKA (reference sequence). The CDR3 length is 15 residues. Trimming pared 3 bases from V and 2 bases from J, leaving 16 bases between.

The chain uses TRBV5-6 and TRBJ1-2; 10 bases line up with TRBD1. CDR3 length: 15 residues. CDR1 is SGHDT, CDR2 YYEEEE, per germline. V lost 3 bases, J lost 4 bases, and 6 bases stayed unmatched. The CDR3 DNA reads as TGTGCCAGCAGCTCCTTGACAGGGGGCATCTATGGCTACACCTTC. This gives the protein CASSSLTGGIYGYTF.

This clonotype showed up many times. The genes are TRBV7-3 and TRBJ2-1; TRBD2 aligns across 11 bases. Germline-derived CDR1 and CDR2 are SGHTA and FQGTGA. V shed 5 bases and J 6 bases; nucleotides not matched to a gene: 6. There are 15 residues in the CDR3. This CDR3 is CASSPLAGGLNEQFF. The CDR3 DNA sequence: TGTGCCAGCAGCCCGTTAGCGGGGGGGCTCAATGAGCAGTTCTTC.

This chain connects TRBV7-9 to TRBJ2-5; TRBD2 matches 10 bases. The trim removed 2 bases at V and 5 bases at J, leaving 8 bases unmatched. Germline V gene lookup returns CDR1 SEHNR and CDR2 FQNEAQ (reference sequence). The CDR3 consists of 16 residues. The CDR3 loop is CASSLQRGGPGETQYF. In DNA form, the CDR3 reads TGTGCCAGCAGCTTACAGCGGGGGGGCCCGGGTGAGACCCAGTACTTC.

A few counts support this clonotype. The chain is built from TRBV27 and TRBJ1-6, with D maybe TRBD1 (5 bases). CDR1 and CDR2 from the germline V gene are MNHEY and SMNVEV (reference sequence). CDR3 length equals 16 residues. Trimming took 1 base from V and 6 from J, leaving 13 bases between them. CDR3 nucleotide sequence: TGTGCCAGCAGTTTATATAGTGCAGGGCCTAATTCACCCCTCCACTTT. This sequence encodes CASSLYSAGPNSPLHF.

In DNA form, the CDR3 reads TGTGCCAGCAGCTTATTGGGCGGGGGCCGCGAGGGTCGATACTTC. Translation: CASSLLGGGREGRYF. V usage is TRBV11-2 and J usage is TRBJ2-5, with D tentatively TRBD2 (7 bases). The CDR3 runs to 15 residues. Trimming removed 2 bases at V and 14 bases at J, with 24 bases between. Germline values: CDR1 SGHAT, CDR2 FQNNGV.

The rearrangement uses TRBV5-1 and TRBJ2-7; 8 nucleotides line up with TRBD1. The CDR3 runs to 14 residues. The germline gives CDR1 SGHRS, CDR2 YFSETQ. V gave up 7 bases and J gave up 5 bases; unmatched junction bases: 11. The CDR3 spells CASGPGAGGNEQYF. For the CDR3, the DNA is TGCGCCAGCGGACCTGGGGCAGGGGGCAACGAGCAGTACTTC.

Ten or more counts support this clonotype. This chain uses TRBV29-1 with TRBJ2-1; 10 bases match TRBD1. In germline, CDR1 is SQVTM, CDR2 ANQGSEA. The trim removed 7 bases at V and 7 bases at J, leaving 10 bases unmatched. This CDR3 has 14 amino acids. The CDR3 bases are TGCAGCGCCGAGGGGACAGGGGAGACTAATGAGCAGTTCTTC. Its protein product is CSAEGTGETNEQFF.

This clonotype was found a few times. This rearrangement joins TRBV20-1 to TRBJ2-3; no reliable D call. From germline, CDR1 is DFQATT and CDR2 SNEGSKA (reference sequence). Trimming cost V 5 bases and J 3 bases, with 9 bases left between them. CDR3 length: 12 residues. The DNA of the CDR3 is TGCAGTGCTCCTCTAACGACAGATACGCAGTATTTT. Its protein product is CSAPLTTDTQYF.

The rearrangement uses TRBV12-3 or TRBV12-4 and TRBJ1-1; D not resolved. The germline V and J ends were trimmed by 3 bases and 7 bases, with 9 bases remaining between them. This CDR3 comprises 12 residues. CDR3 sequence reads: CASSLWEFEAFF. CDR3 DNA: TGTGCCAGCAGTTTGTGGGAATTTGAAGCTTTCTTT.

This clonotype was seen more than once but under ten times. This chain joins TRBV27 and TRBJ2-5, with TRBD2 matching 13 bases. The trim removed 4 bases at V and 5 bases at J, leaving 7 bases unmatched. This CDR3 contains 16 residues. Germline V lookup: CDR1 MNHEY, CDR2 SMNVEV (reference sequence). The CDR3 loop reads CASSYPGLAGRETQYF. In nucleotides, the CDR3 is TGTGCCAGCAGTTATCCGGGACTAGCGGGGAGGGAGACCCAGTACTTC.

This clonotype turned up a few times. The rearrangement joins TRBV12-3 or TRBV12-4 to TRBJ2-1; TRBD2 matches at 8 bases. V trimming: 8 bases; J trimming: 6 bases; junction bases outside the gene matches: 9. This CDR3 has 14 residues. CDR3 in amino acids: CASLGTGGVNEQFF. For the CDR3, the DNA is TGTGCCAGCCTAGGGACCGGGGGGGTCAATGAGCAGTTCTTC.